The rows below give T cell receptor beta chains drawn from one sample of a study of response to subunit inactivated influenza vaccine. TCRdb redid the calling of the RT-PCR reads with MiXCR, one entry per CDR3 protein. The sample holds 170,000 or so distinct CDR3 sequences; approximately 11% are singletons and the top ten take about a third. Material: CD8+ T cells sorted from PBMCs, obtained 23 months after vaccination. The receptor source for this set is a man in his fifties or sixties who received an inactivated influenza vaccine. Each CDR3 is given with its conserved first and last residue. Each record gives: CDR3 length, D gene, clone size, V gene, J gene, CDR3 DNA, CDR3 protein. A D gene is named only where the DNA matches it firmly. Clone size is given for some rows only: seen once, a few or many times, or a class if the clone is expanded.

CDR3 length: 15
D gene: -
clone size: few
V gene: TRBV10-2
J gene: TRBJ2-2
CDR3 DNA: TGCGCCAGCAGTGAATCGGGGAAGAACACCGGGGAGCTGTTTTTT
CDR3 protein: CASSESGKNTGELFF

CDR3 length: 13
D gene: TRBD2
clone size: few
V gene: TRBV2
J gene: TRBJ2-7
CDR3 DNA: TGTGCCAGCACCCGAGCGGGATCCTACGAGCAGTACTTC
CDR3 protein: CASTRAGSYEQYF

CDR3 length: 15
D gene: -
clone size: -
V gene: TRBV4-3
J gene: TRBJ2-7
CDR3 DNA: TGCGCCAGCAGCCAAGAGCCAGGGAGGAGGAACGAGCAGTACTTC
CDR3 protein: CASSQEPGRRNEQYF

CDR3 length: 13
D gene: -
clone size: many
V gene: TRBV12-3/TRBV12-4
J gene: TRBJ2-3
CDR3 DNA: TGTGCCAGCAGAGGTGAAGTTACAGATACGCAGTATTTT
CDR3 protein: CASRGEVTDTQYF

CDR3 length: 12
D gene: TRBD2
clone size: few
V gene: TRBV20-1
J gene: TRBJ2-1
CDR3 DNA: TGCAGTGCTAGTTCTAGCGGCACTGAGCAGTTCTTC
CDR3 protein: CSASSSGTEQFF

CDR3 length: 15
D gene: -
clone size: many
V gene: TRBV12-3/TRBV12-4
J gene: TRBJ2-7
CDR3 DNA: TGTGCCAGCAGTTTACTACCAGGGGAGGTCTACGAGCAGTACTTC
CDR3 protein: CASSLLPGEVYEQYF

CDR3 length: 15
D gene: -
clone size: many
V gene: TRBV16
J gene: TRBJ2-7
CDR3 DNA: TGTGCCAGCAGCCAAGTTTTAGGGCAGTCGGGAGAGCAGTACTTC
CDR3 protein: CASSQVLGQSGEQYF

CDR3 length: 15
D gene: -
clone size: many
V gene: TRBV6-2/TRBV6-3
J gene: TRBJ1-1
CDR3 DNA: TGTGCCAGCAGTTACGACTCCGAGGGGAACACTGAAGCTTTCTTT
CDR3 protein: CASSYDSEGNTEAFF

CDR3 length: 14
D gene: -
clone size: many
V gene: TRBV29-1
J gene: TRBJ2-7
CDR3 DNA: TGCAGCGTAATTACCCGGGACGGAACCTACGAGCAGTACTTC
CDR3 protein: CSVITRDGTYEQYF

CDR3 length: 11
D gene: -
clone size: many
V gene: TRBV9
J gene: TRBJ2-1
CDR3 DNA: TGTGCCAGCAGCGTAGAAAATGAGCAGTTCTTC
CDR3 protein: CASSVENEQFF

CDR3 length: 15
D gene: -
clone size: few
V gene: TRBV7-9
J gene: TRBJ1-5
CDR3 DNA: TGTGCCAGCAGCTTGAGGGGAGATGGGAATCAGCCCCAGCATTTT
CDR3 protein: CASSLRGDGNQPQHF

CDR3 length: 12
D gene: -
clone size: -
V gene: TRBV15
J gene: TRBJ2-1
CDR3 DNA: TGTGCCACCAGGGAGGGGGGGGATGAGCAGTTCTTC
CDR3 protein: CATREGGDEQFF

CDR3 length: 15
D gene: -
clone size: -
V gene: TRBV7-8
J gene: TRBJ1-6
CDR3 DNA: TGTGCCAGCAGTTTGGAGGGCTCCTATAATTCACCCCTCCACTTT
CDR3 protein: CASSLEGSYNSPLHF

CDR3 length: 12
D gene: -
clone size: -
V gene: TRBV2
J gene: TRBJ2-1
CDR3 DNA: TGTGCCAGCATCGGCGGCCTCTACGAGCAGTTCTTC
CDR3 protein: CASIGGLYEQFF

CDR3 length: 19
D gene: -
clone size: -
V gene: TRBV6-2/TRBV6-3
J gene: TRBJ1-5
CDR3 DNA: TGTGCCAGCAGTTACTCGGGAGGAACTGGGGACTATAGCAATCAGCCCCAGCATTTT
CDR3 protein: CASSYSGGTGDYSNQPQHF